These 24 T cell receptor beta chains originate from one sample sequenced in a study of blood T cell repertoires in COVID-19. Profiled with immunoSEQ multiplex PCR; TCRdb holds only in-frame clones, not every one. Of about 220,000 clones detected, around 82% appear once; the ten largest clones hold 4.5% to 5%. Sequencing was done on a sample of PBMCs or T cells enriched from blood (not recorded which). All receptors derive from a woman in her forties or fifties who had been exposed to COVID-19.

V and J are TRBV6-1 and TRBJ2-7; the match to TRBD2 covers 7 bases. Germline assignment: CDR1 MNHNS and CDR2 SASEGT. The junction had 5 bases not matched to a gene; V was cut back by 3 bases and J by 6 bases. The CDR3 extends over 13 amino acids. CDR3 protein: CASSEAGGGEQYF. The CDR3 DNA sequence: TGTGCCAGCAGTGAGGCTGGCGGGGGCGAGCAGTACTTC.

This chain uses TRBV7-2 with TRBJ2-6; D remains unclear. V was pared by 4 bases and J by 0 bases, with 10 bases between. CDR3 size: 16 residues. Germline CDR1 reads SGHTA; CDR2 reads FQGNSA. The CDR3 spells CASSSQIVSGANVLTF. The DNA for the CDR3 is TGTGCCAGCAGCTCTCAGATCGTCTCTGGGGCCAACGTCCTGACTTTC.

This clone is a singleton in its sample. The chain's CDR3 is CASSYDLQGAGNTEAFF. In DNA, the CDR3 is TGCGCCAGCAGCTACGACTTGCAGGGGGCAGGGAACACTGAAGCTTTCTTT. The rearrangement links TRBV4-1 to TRBJ1-1; 8 nucleotides line up with TRBD1. Trimming cost V 5 bases and J 1 base; bases outside gene matches: 12. The germline V gene encodes CDR1 MGHRA and CDR2 YSYEKL. The CDR3 covers 17 residues.

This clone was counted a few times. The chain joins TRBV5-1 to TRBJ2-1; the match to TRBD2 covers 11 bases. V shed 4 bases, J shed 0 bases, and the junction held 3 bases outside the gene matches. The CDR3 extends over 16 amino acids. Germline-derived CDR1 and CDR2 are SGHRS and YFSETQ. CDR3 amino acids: CASSLTSGVSYNEQFF. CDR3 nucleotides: TGCGCCAGCAGCCTGACTAGCGGGGTCTCCTACAATGAGCAGTTCTTC. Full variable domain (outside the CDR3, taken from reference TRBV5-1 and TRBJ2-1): KAGVTQTPRYLIKTRGQQVTLSCSPISGHRSVSWYQQTPGQGLQFLFEYFSETQRNKGNFPGRFSGRQFSNSRSEMNVSTLELGDSALYLCASSLTSGVSYNEQFFGPGTRLTVL.

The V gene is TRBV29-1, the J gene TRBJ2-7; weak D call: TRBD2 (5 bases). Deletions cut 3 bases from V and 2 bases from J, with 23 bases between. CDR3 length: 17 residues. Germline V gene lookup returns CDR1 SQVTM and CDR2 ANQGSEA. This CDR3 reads CSVEVWLGFRGTYEQYF. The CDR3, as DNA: TGCAGCGTTGAGGTCTGGTTGGGGTTCAGAGGGACCTACGAGCAGTACTTC.

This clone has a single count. The CDR3 bases are TGCGCCAGCAGCTTCTTAAGGACAGACACTTACTACAATGAGCAGTTCTTC. It encodes CASSFLRTDTYYNEQFF. The V call is TRBV5-1, the J call TRBJ2-1; tentative D call: TRBD1 (6 bases). V lost 2 bases and J lost 3, with 18 bases in between. Germline values: CDR1 SGHRS, CDR2 YFSETQ. This CDR3 has 17 amino acids.

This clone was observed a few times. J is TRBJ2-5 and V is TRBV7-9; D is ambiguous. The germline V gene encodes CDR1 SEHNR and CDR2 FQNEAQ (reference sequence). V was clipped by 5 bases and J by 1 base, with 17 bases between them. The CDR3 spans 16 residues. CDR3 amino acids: CASSPSTTLGQETQYF. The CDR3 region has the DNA TGTGCCAGCAGCCCTAGTACCACTTTAGGCCAAGAGACCCAGTACTTC.

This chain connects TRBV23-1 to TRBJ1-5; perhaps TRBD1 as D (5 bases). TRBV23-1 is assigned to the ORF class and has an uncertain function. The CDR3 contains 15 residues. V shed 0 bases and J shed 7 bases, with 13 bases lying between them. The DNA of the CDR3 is TGCGCCAGCAGTCAATCGATCCCAGGGATCCAGCCCCAGCATTTT. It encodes CASSQSIPGIQPQHF.

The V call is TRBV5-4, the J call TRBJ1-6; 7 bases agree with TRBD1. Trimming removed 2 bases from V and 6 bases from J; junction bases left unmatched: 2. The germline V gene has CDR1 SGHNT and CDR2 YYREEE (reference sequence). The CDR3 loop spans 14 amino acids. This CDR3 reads CASSFGTVNSPLHF. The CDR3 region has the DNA TGTGCCAGCAGCTTTGGGACAGTTAATTCACCCCTCCACTTT.

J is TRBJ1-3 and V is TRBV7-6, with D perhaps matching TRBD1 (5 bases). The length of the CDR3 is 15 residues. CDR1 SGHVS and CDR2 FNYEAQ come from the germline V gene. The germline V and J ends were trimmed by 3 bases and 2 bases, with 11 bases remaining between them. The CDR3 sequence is CASSFRRGPGNTIYF. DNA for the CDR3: TGTGCCAGCAGCTTTAGGAGGGGACCTGGAAACACCATATATTTT.

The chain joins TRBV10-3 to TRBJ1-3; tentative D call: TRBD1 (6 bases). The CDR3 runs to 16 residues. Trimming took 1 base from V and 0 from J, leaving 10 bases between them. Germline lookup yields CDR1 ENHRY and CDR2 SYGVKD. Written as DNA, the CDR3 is TGTGCCATCAGTGAGTTTCAGGGGCGCTCTGGAAACACCATATATTTT. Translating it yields CAISEFQGRSGNTIYF.

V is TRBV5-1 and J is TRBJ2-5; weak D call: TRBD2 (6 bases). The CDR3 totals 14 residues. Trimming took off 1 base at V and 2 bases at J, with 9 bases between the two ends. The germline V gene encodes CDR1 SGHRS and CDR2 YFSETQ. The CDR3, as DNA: TGCGCCAGCAGCTTGAGTGGAGGGCAAGAGACCCAGTACTTC. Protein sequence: CASSLSGGQETQYF. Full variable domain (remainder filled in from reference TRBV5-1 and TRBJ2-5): KAGVTQTPRYLIKTRGQQVTLSCSPISGHRSVSWYQQTPGQGLQFLFEYFSETQRNKGNFPGRFSGRQFSNSRSEMNVSTLELGDSALYLCASSLSGGQETQYFGPGTRLLVL.

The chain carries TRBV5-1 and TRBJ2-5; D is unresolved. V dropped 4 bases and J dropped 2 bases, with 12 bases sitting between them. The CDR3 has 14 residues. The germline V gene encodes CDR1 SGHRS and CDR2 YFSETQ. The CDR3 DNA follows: TGCGCCAGCAGCAGTCTAGGTGGGCAAGAGACCCAGTACTTC. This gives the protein CASSSLGGQETQYF.

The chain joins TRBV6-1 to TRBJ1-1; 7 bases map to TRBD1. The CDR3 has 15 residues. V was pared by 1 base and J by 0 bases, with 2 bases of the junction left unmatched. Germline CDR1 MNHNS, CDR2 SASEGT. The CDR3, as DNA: TGTGCCAGCAGTGAAGGGGACAGTCTGAACACTGAAGCTTTCTTT. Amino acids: CASSEGDSLNTEAFF.

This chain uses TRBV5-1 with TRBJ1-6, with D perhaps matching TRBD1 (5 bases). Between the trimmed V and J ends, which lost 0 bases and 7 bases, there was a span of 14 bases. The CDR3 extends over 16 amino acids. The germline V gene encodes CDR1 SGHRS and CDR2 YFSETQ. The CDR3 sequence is CASSLGAGTVNSPLHF. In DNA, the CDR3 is TGCGCCAGCAGCTTGGGGGCAGGGACTGTGAATTCACCCCTCCACTTT.

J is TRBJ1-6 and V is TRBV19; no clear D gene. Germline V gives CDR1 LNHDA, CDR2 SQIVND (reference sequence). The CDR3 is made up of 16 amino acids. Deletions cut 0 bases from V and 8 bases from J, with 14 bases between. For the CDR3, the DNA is TGTGCCAGTAGTATAGAAGCGGGCGGGAGGGATTCACCCCTCCACTTT. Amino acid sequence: CASSIEAGGRDSPLHF.

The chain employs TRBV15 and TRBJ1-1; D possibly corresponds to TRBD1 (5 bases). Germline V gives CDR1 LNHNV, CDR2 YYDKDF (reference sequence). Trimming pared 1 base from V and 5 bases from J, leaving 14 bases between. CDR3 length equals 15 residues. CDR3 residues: CATSRGSGGWTEAFF. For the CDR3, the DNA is TGTGCCACCAGCAGAGGGTCCGGGGGATGGACTGAAGCTTTCTTT.

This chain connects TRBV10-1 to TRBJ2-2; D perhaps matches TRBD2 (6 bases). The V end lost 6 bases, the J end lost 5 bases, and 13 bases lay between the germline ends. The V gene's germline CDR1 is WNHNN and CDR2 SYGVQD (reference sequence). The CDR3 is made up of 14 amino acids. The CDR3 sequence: CASSLNGGTGELFF. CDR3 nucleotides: TGCGCCAGCAGCCTGAACGGGGGAACCGGGGAGCTGTTTTTT.

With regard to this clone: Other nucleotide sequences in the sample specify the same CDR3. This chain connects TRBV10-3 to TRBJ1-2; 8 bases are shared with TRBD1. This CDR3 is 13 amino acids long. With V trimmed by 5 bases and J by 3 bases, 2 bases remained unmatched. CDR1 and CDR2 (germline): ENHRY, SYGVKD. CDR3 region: CAISQDRDYGYTF. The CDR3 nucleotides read TGTGCCATCAGTCAGGACAGGGACTATGGCTACACCTTC.

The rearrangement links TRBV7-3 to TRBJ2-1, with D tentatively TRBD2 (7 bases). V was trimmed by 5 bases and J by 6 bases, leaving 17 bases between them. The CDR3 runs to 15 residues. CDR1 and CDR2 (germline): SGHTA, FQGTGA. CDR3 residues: CASSQSGGGGNEQFF. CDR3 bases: TGTGCCAGCAGCCAATCTGGCGGGGGCGGCAATGAGCAGTTCTTC.

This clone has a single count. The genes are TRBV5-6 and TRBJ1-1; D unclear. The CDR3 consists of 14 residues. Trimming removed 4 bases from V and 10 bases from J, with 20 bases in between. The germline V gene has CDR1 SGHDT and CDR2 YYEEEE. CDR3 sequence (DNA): TGTGCCAGCAGCCCCACTGGACGGACTCGGGGAGCTTTCTTT. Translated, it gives CASSPTGRTRGAFF.

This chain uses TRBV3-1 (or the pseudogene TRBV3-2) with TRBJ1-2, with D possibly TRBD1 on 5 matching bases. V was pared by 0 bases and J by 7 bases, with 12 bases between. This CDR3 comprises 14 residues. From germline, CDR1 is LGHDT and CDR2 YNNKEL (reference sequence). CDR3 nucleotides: TGTGCCAGCAGCCAAGAAGTCAGGGAGGGTGGCTACACCTTC. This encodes CASSQEVREGGYTF.

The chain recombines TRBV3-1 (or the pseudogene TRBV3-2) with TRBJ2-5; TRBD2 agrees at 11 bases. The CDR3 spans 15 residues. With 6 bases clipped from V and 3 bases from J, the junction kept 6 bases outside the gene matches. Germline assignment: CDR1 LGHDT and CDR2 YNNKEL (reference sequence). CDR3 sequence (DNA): TGTGCCAGCAGGGAGGCTAGCGGGGGGAAAGAGACCCAGTACTTC. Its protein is CASREASGGKETQYF.

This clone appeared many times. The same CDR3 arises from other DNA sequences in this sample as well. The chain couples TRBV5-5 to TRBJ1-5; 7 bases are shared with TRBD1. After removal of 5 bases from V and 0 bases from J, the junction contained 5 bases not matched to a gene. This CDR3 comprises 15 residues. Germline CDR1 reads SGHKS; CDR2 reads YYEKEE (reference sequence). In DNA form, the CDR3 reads TGTGCCAGCAGTTTCCAGGGGGGTAGCAATCAGCCCCAGCATTTT. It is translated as CASSFQGGSNQPQHF.